This T cell receptor (beta chain) stems from a study of low-dose radiotherapy and immunotherapy resistance in tumors. As for the study in general: A total of 6.5 Gy was given to Cohort 1 as 0.5 Gy per fraction every 2 weeks. Participants in Cohort 2 were given 1 Gy per fraction every two weeks, for 13 Gy over 26 weeks.

Regarding time point: after trial treatment. Noted treatment: LDRT plus nivolumab, ipilimumab, low-dose cyclophosphamide and aspirin (RACIN trial). Donors, who were enrolled in a single-arm phase I dose-escalation trial, received nivolumab, ipilimumab, aspirin, low-dose cyclophosphamide and low-dose radiotherapy. The CDR3 is 11 residues long. The ends were cut back, 6 bases at V and 7 bases at J, with 10 bases in the middle. Germline V gene data show CDR1 as MDHEN and CDR2 as SYDVKM. Over approximately 20 PCR cycles, TCRs were amplified from a constant-region primer and V-primer adapter. MiXCR, applied by TCRdb to the reads, yields one record per CDR3 protein. Here the sample spans roughly 48,000 distinct CDR3 sequences, roughly a third being singletons.

The receptor's source is a male donor with rectosigmoid adenocarcinoma. The rearrangement links TRBV28 to TRBJ2-7; D is unclear. The specimen was PBMCs, collected after low-dose radiotherapy plus immunotherapy. The CDR3 protein is CASSYVGEQYF. The CDR3 nucleotides are TGTGCCAGCAGCTACGTGGGTGAGCAGTACTTC.